This passage covers 19 T cell receptor beta chains from one sample sequenced in a study of radiotherapy plus CTLA-4 blockade in lung cancer. The protocol was immunoSEQ multiplex PCR, while the TCRdb copy is restricted to in-frame clones and leaves out a portion. The sample shows about 120,000 clones, roughly 80% of them seen only once. Sequencing used peripheral blood, obtained from a patient treated with radiotherapy plus ipilimumab. The receptors originated from a human donor with non-small cell lung cancer who had a partial response to radiotherapy plus ipilimumab.

This sequence joins TRBV6-1 and TRBJ2-3; D is ambiguous. CDR3 length equals 16 residues. CDR1 and CDR2 (germline): MNHNS, SASEGT. V lost 2 bases to trimming and J lost 2 bases, with 14 bases between them. The CDR3 is CASSELPSTTTDTQYF. DNA of the CDR3: TGTGCCAGCAGTGAACTACCCTCGACAACCACAGATACGCAGTATTTT.

The V and J genes are TRBV10-3 and TRBJ1-4; D perhaps matches TRBD1 (6 bases). V lost 2 bases to trimming and J lost 4 bases, with 11 bases between them. This CDR3 has 15 residues. The germline V gene has CDR1 ENHRY and CDR2 SYGVKD. CDR3 loop: CAISEARGGNEKLFF. The CDR3, as DNA: TGTGCCATCAGTGAGGCGAGGGGGGGTAATGAAAAACTGTTTTTT.

The chain links TRBV13 to TRBJ2-5, with 8 positions matching TRBD1. After removal of 2 bases from V and 8 bases from J, the junction contained 7 bases not matched to a gene. From germline, CDR1 is PRHDT and CDR2 FYEKMQ (reference sequence). CDR3 length: 14 amino acids. CDR3 DNA sequence: TGTGCCAGCAGCTTACAGGGGGCGCCGGGTACCCAGTACTTC. Translation: CASSLQGAPGTQYF.

The V call is TRBV7-9, the J call TRBJ2-1, with 8 bases that match TRBD2. The CDR3 loop spans 13 amino acids. Germline trimming cut 5 bases from V and 9 bases from J; bases unmatched to any gene: 6. The germline V gene has CDR1 SEHNR and CDR2 FQNEAQ (reference sequence). CDR3 DNA: TGTGCCAGCAGCCCGGGACTAGTAAGTGAGCAGTTCTTC. Protein: CASSPGLVSEQFF.

For the CDR3, the DNA is TGTGCCAGCAGGGGAGGGGGAGAGACCCAGTACTTC. Translation: CASRGGGETQYF. The J gene is TRBJ2-5, the V gene TRBV7-9, with D tentatively TRBD2 (7 bases). The CDR3 length is 12 residues. CDR1 and CDR2 from the germline V gene are SEHNR and FQNEAQ (reference sequence). V was clipped by 6 bases and J by 4 bases, with 9 bases between them.

V and J are TRBV19 and TRBJ1-1; D call uncertain. The CDR3 is 16 amino acids. Germline V CDR1 and CDR2: LNHDA, SQIVND (reference sequence). The germline V and J ends were trimmed by 5 bases and 0 bases, with 16 bases remaining between them. CDR3 in DNA: TGTGCCAGTAGTTCCTCCGGGAGCCACATGAACACTGAAGCTTTCTTT. It specifies CASSSSGSHMNTEAFF.

The genes are TRBV6-1 and TRBJ1-6; no clear D gene. Germline V gene sequence: CDR1 MNHNS, CDR2 SASEGT. This CDR3 has 14 amino acids. V was shortened by 7 bases and J by 5 bases, with 12 bases between the two germline ends. CDR3 amino acids: CASIPRANNSPLHF. The CDR3 DNA reads as TGTGCCAGCATCCCACGCGCCAATAATTCACCCCTCCACTTT.

Only one count was recorded for this clone. The gene calls are TRBV28 and TRBJ1-5; D might be TRBD1 (5 bases). V was clipped by 4 bases and J by 0 bases, with 22 bases between them. CDR3 length equals 19 residues. Germline assignment: CDR1 MDHEN and CDR2 SYDVKM. The CDR3 nucleotides are TGTGCCAGCAGTTCGTTAGGGGCAGGAACCTTTTATAGCAATCAGCCCCAGCATTTT. This gives the protein CASSSLGAGTFYSNQPQHF.

This clone was observed a few times. This sequence joins TRBV11-2 and TRBJ2-5; D perhaps matches TRBD2 (6 bases). The V gene's germline CDR1 is SGHAT and CDR2 FQNNGV. V was shortened by 2 bases and J by 3 bases, with 13 bases between the two germline ends. This CDR3 is built from 15 residues. The CDR3 coding sequence is TGTGCCAGCAGCTTAACGGATAGCGGCAAAGAGACCCAGTACTTC. It specifies CASSLTDSGKETQYF.

The rearrangement links TRBV25-1 to TRBJ1-5; D unclear. Germline-derived CDR1 and CDR2 are MGHDK and SYGVNS. The CDR3 has 14 residues. The V gene lost 1 base and the J gene lost 5 bases, with 9 bases spanning the gap. CDR3 amino acids: CASSESLGDQPQHF. The DNA for the CDR3 is TGTGCCAGCAGTGAATCTCTGGGCGATCAGCCCCAGCATTTT. The variable domain in full, with the rest retrieved from reference TRBV25-1 and TRBJ1-5, is EADIYQTPRYLVIGTGKKITLECSQTMGHDKMYWYQQDPGMELHLIHYSYGVNSTEKGDLSSESTVSRIRTEHFPLTLESARPSHTSQYLCASSESLGDQPQHFGDGTRLSIL.

The chain is built from TRBV5-4 and TRBJ2-7; 8 positions agree with TRBD1. The V segment lost 2 bases and the J segment 3 bases; nucleotides outside the gene matches: 10. Germline V gene data show CDR1 as SGHNT and CDR2 as YYREEE (reference sequence). The CDR3 contains 16 residues. CDR3 DNA sequence: TGTGCCAGCAGCTTCGCAACCGGGACAGGCAACTACGAGCAGTACTTC. It encodes CASSFATGTGNYEQYF.

The chain has TRBV19 and TRBJ2-1; 8 bases are a match to TRBD2. The trim removed 5 bases at V and 0 bases at J, leaving 6 bases unmatched. The CDR3 totals 16 residues. CDR1 is LNHDA, CDR2 SQIVND, per germline (reference sequence). This CDR3 is CASSPQSGSSYNEQFF. CDR3 nucleotides: TGTGCCAGTAGTCCGCAAAGCGGGAGCTCCTACAATGAGCAGTTCTTC.

This clone is medium-sized (0.01 to 0.1%) within its sample. Here the CDR3 reads CASSLGSEANYGYTF. The CDR3 DNA reads as TGCGCCAGCAGCTTGGGGTCAGAAGCTAACTATGGCTACACCTTC. V gene TRBV5-1 combines with J gene TRBJ1-2; D ambiguous. The CDR3 totals 15 residues. Trimming pared 0 bases from V and 0 bases from J, leaving 9 bases between. Germline CDR1 SGHRS, CDR2 YFSETQ.

This rearrangement joins TRBV10-1 to TRBJ1-3, with a weak D call TRBD1 (6 bases). This CDR3 has 16 residues. Germline lookup yields CDR1 WNHNN and CDR2 SYGVQD (reference sequence). V shed 3 bases and J shed 2 bases, with 14 bases lying between them. In DNA form, the CDR3 reads TGCGCCAGCAGTGATTCAACAGGGTATCCTGGAAACACCATATATTTT. This gives the protein CASSDSTGYPGNTIYF.

To note about this clone: Other DNA sequences within the sample encode an identical CDR3. The chain has TRBV27 and TRBJ2-3, with TRBD1 identical over 9 bases. V shed 5 bases and J 1 base; nucleotides not matched to a gene: 4. This CDR3 has 15 residues. Per the germline V gene, CDR1 is MNHEY and CDR2 is SMNVEV (reference sequence). CDR3 coding DNA: TGTGCCAGCAGTCCATGGACAGGGGGCACAGATACGCAGTATTTT. It codes for CASSPWTGGTDTQYF.

The V gene is TRBV4-3, the J gene TRBJ2-3; D is ambiguous. Germline-derived CDR1 and CDR2 are LGHNA and YSLEER. The CDR3 is made up of 14 amino acids. V lost 0 bases and J 4 bases, leaving 8 bases between the germline ends. This CDR3 is CASSQDEVADTQYF. In DNA form, the CDR3 reads TGCGCCAGCAGCCAAGACGAAGTAGCAGATACGCAGTATTTT.

This clone was seen more than once but under ten times. The chain employs TRBV19 and TRBJ1-1; maybe TRBD1 (6 bases). CDR1 and CDR2 (germline): LNHDA, SQIVND (reference sequence). Trimming took 4 bases from V and 0 from J, leaving 15 bases between them. The CDR3 covers 16 residues. This CDR3 is CASSKQDSLLNTEAFF. For the CDR3, the DNA is TGTGCCAGTAGTAAACAGGACAGCCTTCTGAACACTGAAGCTTTCTTT.

The genes are TRBV5-6 and TRBJ2-7; 7 positions agree with TRBD2. Unmatched junction bases numbered 6, after V lost 0 bases and J lost 0 bases. The CDR3 sequence is 16 residues long. Germline V lookup: CDR1 SGHDT, CDR2 YYEEEE. The CDR3 DNA reads as TGTGCCAGCAGCTTGGGGGGCGGGGGTGGCTCCTACGAGCAGTACGTC. Amino acids: CASSLGGGGGSYEQYV.

This clone occurred a few times. The J gene is TRBJ1-1, the V gene TRBV5-4, with TRBD1 identical over 7 bases. CDR1 is SGHNT and CDR2 is YYREEE in the germline V gene (reference sequence). The CDR3 consists of 14 residues. Trimming took 10 bases from V and 0 from J; bases not matched to a gene: 9. The CDR3 coding sequence is TGTGCCGGGGGCGAGGGGGCAATGAACACTGAAGCTTTCTTT. It encodes CAGGEGAMNTEAFF. The full variable domain, with the rest looked up from reference TRBV5-4 and TRBJ1-1, is ETGVTQSPTHLIKTRGQQVTLRCSSQSGHNTVSWYQQALGQGPQFIFQYYREEENGRGNFPPRFSGLQFPNYSSELNVNALELDDSALYLCAGGEGAMNTEAFFGQGTRLTVV.